This T cell receptor beta chain comes out of a study of response to subunit inactivated influenza vaccine (dated by TCRdb to between 2018 and 2020). Some background on the complete study: To follow how T cells responded to a trivalent subunit inactivated influenza vaccine, the researchers relied on deep quantitative profiling of the T cell receptor repertoire. Results and caveats for the whole study, not just this receptor: It was suggested by the authors that each seasonal influenza vaccination may recruit only a limited number of new T cells.

The library was made by RT-PCR. Sequencing took place on an Illumina HiSeq 2500. TCRdb reanalyzed the raw reads on its own, using fastp at Q25 for trimming and MiXCR for clone calling, and kept in-frame beta chains. Entries that share a CDR3 protein sequence are merged under the most common genes and DNA. Across this sample there are about 310,000 distinct CDR3 sequences, with 20% to 25% seen only once. Roughly 10% of the sample rests with the top ten. This clonotype has more than one count but fewer than ten. Its antigen is currently not known. Base-call qualities are not available, and no considerably larger clone is one nucleotide away. V is cut by 2 bases and J by 8 bases, and the space between the germline ends is 12 bases. Taken from cysteine to phenylalanine, the CDR3 has 13 residues. Left in the record is the CDR3 DNA by itself, 39 bases read in frame from the first base. According to the germline V gene (reference sequence), CDR1 reads LGHDT and CDR2 reads YNNKEL.

Recombination linked TRBV3-1 to TRBJ1-2, with a tentative D gene TRBD1 over 6 matching bases. The sequenced sample was PBMCs from blood, obtained 21 months after vaccination. This receptor was taken from a man in his fifties or sixties who received an inactivated influenza vaccine. Donor details come from another sample of the same person, matched by shared clones. CDR3 reads: CASSQTGMGGYTF. DNA sequence: TGTGCCAGCAGCCAAACAGGGATGGGCGGCTACACCTTC.